This entry describes one T cell receptor (beta chain). Its antigen is not identified. Sequencing used immunoSEQ multiplex PCR; TCRdb keeps in-frame clones, though not all of them. Among approximately 190,000 clones listed, approximately 92% were seen once. These data are taken from a study of T cell responses to AZD1222 COVID-19 vaccine. Study outcomes and limitations: Close to half of spike-specific TCRs reportedly recognize unmutated variant regions.

The CDR3 has 15 amino acids. The V gene end was trimmed by 4 bases and the J gene end by 3 bases; junction bases not matched to a gene: 6. Germline V CDR1 and CDR2: LGHDT, YNNKEL (reference sequence). The sequence came from an adult who received the MenACWY meningococcal vaccine as a control. Sequences were derived from peripheral blood, sampled 28 days after the second dose of the MenACWY control vaccine. The chain combines TRBV3-1 (or the pseudogene TRBV3-2) with TRBJ1-3; TRBD1 matches 7 bases. The CDR3 reads CASSPSDRIGNTIYF. Here the CDR3 DNA reads TGTGCCAGCAGCCCATCGGACAGGATTGGAAACACCATATATTTT.